This T cell receptor (beta chain) derives from a study of Graves' ophthalmopathy and Graves' hyperthyroidism. Trimming cost V 9 bases and J 6 bases, with 14 bases left between them. The CDR3 totals 13 residues. Germline CDR1 and CDR2: SEHNR and FQNEAQ (reference sequence). On this clonotype itself: Its antigen is not identified.

RNA transcripts were the template, and TCR beta CDR3 regions were amplified from them. Second-round multiplex PCR came after a first-round RT-PCR that employed HTBI primers. TCRdb independently ran MiXCR on the multiplex PCR reads; one entry per CDR3 protein. The table includes about 240,000 distinct CDR3 sequences, about 47% detected once. Broader study findings: With almost 90% sensitivity and over 65% specificity, a 13-signature model separated ophthalmopathy from stable hyperthyroidism.

Sequenced material: peripheral blood. This clonotype was obtained from an adult man with Graves' ophthalmopathy. This chain links TRBV7-9 with TRBJ2-2; D possibly uses TRBD1 or TRBD2 (5 bases each). CDR3 loop: CASRQRGPGELFF. DNA for the CDR3: TGTGCCAGTCGACAGAGAGGGCCCGGGGAGCTGTTTTTT.